What follows are 4 T cell receptor beta chains derived from one specimen sequenced in a study of beta chain features in type 1 diabetes. The study's findings and limits: The study found moderately but significantly shorter TCRB CDR3s in all four CD4+ subsets of Type 1 diabetes patients.

Expressed TCRB transcripts were sequenced after all isolated RNA was converted to cDNA. Libraries were prepared by immunoSEQ multiplex PCR; TCRdb keeps only in-frame clonotypes and omits some of them. The table has roughly 250,000 clones, about a fifth seen once; the top ten hold roughly 0.028%. These TCRs' antigens remain unknown. Sequencing input: naive CD4+ T cells from blood. Receptors originate from a woman aged 40-49 years with type 1 diabetes.

This clone has just a few counts. This chain uses TRBV4-3 with TRBJ1-1, with D unclear. The CDR3 runs 15 residues. CDR1 is LGHNA and CDR2 is YSLEER in the germline V gene. V lost 1 base, J lost 3 bases, and 12 bases lay in between. The CDR3 nucleotides read TGCGCCAGCAGCCAAGCCCTGGCCTTTGACACTGAAGCTTTCTTT. Its protein is CASSQALAFDTEAFF.

This clone showed up just a few times. The J gene is TRBJ2-7, the V gene TRBV9; D is perhaps TRBD1 (6 bases). The germline gives CDR1 SGDLS, CDR2 YYNGEE. Deletions cut 6 bases from V and 0 bases from J, with 13 bases between. This CDR3 comprises 14 residues. As DNA, the CDR3 is TGTGCCAGCACCCCGACAGGCCTCTCCTACGAGCAGTACTTC. This codes for CASTPTGLSYEQYF.

The chain employs TRBV28 and TRBJ2-1; D remains unclear. Germline V gene data show CDR1 as MDHEN and CDR2 as SYDVKM. The CDR3 is made up of 12 amino acids. V lost 2 bases to trimming and J lost 9 bases, with 8 bases between them. The CDR3: CASSLGQTEQFF. CDR3 sequence (DNA): TGTGCCAGCAGTTTAGGGCAAACTGAGCAGTTCTTC.

This clone has a handful of counts. The chain combines TRBV16 with TRBJ1-5; 10 bases fit TRBD1. Germline V gives CDR1 KGHSY, CDR2 FQNENV. V shed 2 bases, J shed 7 bases, and the junction held 8 bases outside the gene matches. The CDR3 is 16 residues long. The CDR3 is CASSQDRDRGRQPQHF. In DNA, the CDR3 is TGTGCCAGCAGCCAAGACCGGGACAGGGGAAGGCAGCCCCAGCATTTT.